This is a list of T cell receptor beta chains from one sample in a study of blood T cell repertoires in COVID-19. This table comes from immunoSEQ multiplex PCR, and its TCRdb copy is limited to in-frame clones, with some not included. The sample has 170,000 or so clones, roughly 87% seen once. Material: PBMCs or T cells enriched from blood (not recorded which). The receptors come from a woman aged 50 to 65 who had recovered from COVID-19. CDR3s include the opening cysteine and the closing phenylalanine or tryptophan. Fields, in order: D gene, J gene, clone size, V gene, CDR3 DNA, CDR3 protein. A D gene is named only where the DNA matches it firmly. Some rows mark clone size as missing; the rest say once, few, many or name a class of expanded clone.

>TRBD1|TRBJ1-2|.|TRBV6-5
TGTGCCAGCAGTTCCTCCGGGACAGGGGGCCGCTATGGCTACACCTTC
CASSSSGTGGRYGYTF
>.|TRBJ1-5|.|TRBV28
TGTGCCAGTTCTGGTCCAGGAACTCAGCCCCAGCATTTT
CASSGPGTQPQHF
>TRBD1|TRBJ2-2|once|TRBV7-3
TGTGCCAGCAGCTTGACAGGGGTCGGGGAGCTGTTTTTT
CASSLTGVGELFF
>TRBD2|TRBJ2-3|.|TRBV6-2/TRBV6-3
TGTGCCAGCAGTTACGCCCTAGCGGGACCAGATACGCAGTATTTT
CASSYALAGPDTQYF
>.|TRBJ2-1|.|TRBV5-4
TGTGCCAGCACCGGTCTCGCGGGCGAACAGTTCTTC
CASTGLAGEQFF
>TRBD1|TRBJ1-3|.|TRBV2
TGTGCCAGCAGTGAACAGGGGGCTGGAAACACCATATATTTT
CASSEQGAGNTIYF
>TRBD2|TRBJ2-7|.|TRBV2
TGTGCCAGCACTGGCGGGGGGCGAGGTGTGGGCTACGAGCAGTACTTC
CASTGGGRGVGYEQYF
>.|TRBJ1-3|.|TRBV7-9
TGTGCCAGCAGCCCCTCCGGGAGGCGCCCGAACACCATATATTTT
CASSPSGRRPNTIYF
>.|TRBJ2-2|.|TRBV14
TGTGCCAGCAGCCACCTTTCGGGGAGCTCGAACACCGGGGAGCTGTTTTTT
CASSHLSGSSNTGELFF
>.|TRBJ2-7|.|TRBV28
TGTGCCAGCAGTACAGGGACCTACGAGCAGTACTTC
CASSTGTYEQYF
>TRBD1|TRBJ1-2|.|TRBV7-2
TGTGCCAGCAGCCCGACAGGACAGGGGTTCTATGGCTACACCTTC
CASSPTGQGFYGYTF
>.|TRBJ1-2|.|TRBV7-9
TGTGCCAGCAGCCGTCAGAGTTTCACAGGGAACTATGGCTACACCTTC
CASSRQSFTGNYGYTF
>.|TRBJ2-5|.|TRBV20-1
TGCAGTGGACTTCACAAGGAGACCCAGTACTTC
CSGLHKETQYF
>.|TRBJ1-2|.|TRBV6-1
TGTGCCAGCAGTGAAGGTGGGGGGACCTATGGCTACACCTTC
CASSEGGGTYGYTF
>TRBD2|TRBJ2-1|.|TRBV10-3
TGTGCCATCAGTGAGTCGGGCGGGCTAGCGGGCAATGAGCAGTTCTTC
CAISESGGLAGNEQFF
>.|TRBJ2-2|.|TRBV11-3
TGTGCCAGCAGCCAAGGTCTAGCCGGGGAGCTGTTTTTT
CASSQGLAGELFF
>.|TRBJ1-5|.|TRBV30
TGTGCCTGGAGTGTACGGGCGGGTCAGCCCCAGCATTTT
CAWSVRAGQPQHF
>TRBD1|TRBJ2-7|.|TRBV18
TGTGCCAGCTCACCACTTAGGACAGGGTTACACGAGCAGTACTTC
CASSPLRTGLHEQYF
>.|TRBJ1-1|.|TRBV7-8
TGTGCCAGCAGCTTAGCGAGGGGAGGGATCACTGAAGCTTTCTTT
CASSLARGGITEAFF
>TRBD1|TRBJ2-7|.|TRBV6-5
TGTGCCAGCAGTAGCAACCGGGACAGGAACTACGAGCAGTACTTC
CASSSNRDRNYEQYF
>.|TRBJ1-2|.|TRBV25-1
TGTGCCAGCAGTCCACAGGGAACCCCTGACTATGGCTACACCTTC
CASSPQGTPDYGYTF
>TRBD2|TRBJ2-1|.|TRBV19
TGTGCCAGTAGTATTGATAGCGGGAGCTACAATGAGCAGTTCTTC
CASSIDSGSYNEQFF
>TRBD1|TRBJ1-6|.|TRBV5-1
TGCGCCAGCAGCTTCATCGAAGGGGGCGAGTCACCCCTCCACTTT
CASSFIEGGESPLHF
>TRBD2|TRBJ2-3|.|TRBV29-1
TGCAGCGTTGAGGCTAGCGGGGCAGATACGCAGTATTTT
CSVEASGADTQYF
>.|TRBJ1-3|.|TRBV6-5
TGTGCCAGCAGACCAGGGGCTGGAAACACCATATATTTT
CASRPGAGNTIYF
>.|TRBJ1-1|once|TRBV5-8
TGTGCCAGCAGACAACCCAGCGGGTTTGAAGCTTTCTTT
CASRQPSGFEAFF
>TRBD2|TRBJ2-7|once|TRBV28
TGTGCCAGCAGCCCGAGAGTTGGACTAGCCTACGAGCAGTACTTC
CASSPRVGLAYEQYF
>TRBD1|TRBJ1-1|.|TRBV25-1
TGTGCCAGCAGTGAACCCGGGACAGGGGGCTCGGCTTTCTTT
CASSEPGTGGSAFF
>TRBD2|TRBJ2-7|.|TRBV7-9
TGTGCCAGCAGCTCCTCCAAGGACGGGAGGAGGGAGCAGTACTTC
CASSSSKDGRREQYF
>TRBD1|TRBJ2-7|.|TRBV4-1
TGCGCCAGCAGCCACCGGGACAGTTCCTCCTACGAGCAGTACTTC
CASSHRDSSSYEQYF
>.|TRBJ1-3|.|TRBV15
TGTGCCACCAGCAGAGATTTGACTCCGGGAAACACCATATATTTT
CATSRDLTPGNTIYF
>.|TRBJ1-2|.|TRBV20-1
TGCAGTGCTGACACCAACTATGGCTACACCTTC
CSADTNYGYTF
>TRBD2|TRBJ2-3|.|TRBV2
TGTGCCAGCAGTGATCTAGCGGGAGACACAGATACGCAGTATTTT
CASSDLAGDTDTQYF
>TRBD2|TRBJ2-1|.|TRBV4-3
TGCGCCAGCAGCCAAGAACTAGCGGGGGGCTACAATGAGCAGTTCTTC
CASSQELAGGYNEQFF